Following are 22 T cell receptor beta chains from one sample sequenced in a study of T cells in Graves' hyperthyroidism and ophthalmopathy. What was amplified from RNA transcripts were TCR beta CDR3 regions. Primed by the HTBI set, a first-round RT-PCR was run on the TCR CDR3. Using its own MiXCR run on the multiplex PCR reads, TCRdb lists one record per CDR3 protein. The sample shows 500,000 to 650,000 distinct CDR3 sequences, approximately 14% of them seen only once. Sequenced material: blood. These receptors all stem from a woman aged 40 to 55 with Graves' hyperthyroidism.

The chain carries TRBV4-1 and TRBJ2-3; the match to TRBD2 covers 7 bases. Germline V gene lookup returns CDR1 MGHRA and CDR2 YSYEKL. J lost 0 bases, V lost 4 bases, and 7 bases had no gene match. The CDR3 has 16 residues. CDR3 DNA sequence: TGCGCCAGCAGCCGAGGAAGCGGGACTAGCACAGATACGCAGTATTTT. Protein sequence: CASSRGSGTSTDTQYF.

This clonotype has a count of ten or more. The chain joins TRBV3-1 to TRBJ1-1; 7 bases fit TRBD1. Germline CDR1 LGHDT, CDR2 YNNKEL (reference sequence). The CDR3 is 13 amino acids. V gave up 4 bases and J gave up 8 bases; unmatched junction bases: 7. CDR3 in amino acids: CASSPGTAQEAFF. The CDR3 coding sequence is TGTGCCAGCAGCCCTGGGACAGCCCAGGAAGCTTTCTTT.

This clonotype was found a few times. This chain links TRBV19 with TRBJ2-7; 7 nucleotides line up with TRBD1. CDR1 is LNHDA, CDR2 SQIVND, per germline (reference sequence). V dropped 4 bases and J dropped 5; count of bases not matched to a gene: 11. This CDR3 contains 15 residues. The CDR3 DNA is TGTGCCAGTAGTAGAAACAGGGGATCCGGGGACGAGCAGTACTTC. Translation: CASSRNRGSGDEQYF.

A remark on this clonotype: A much larger clone differs from this one at a single base, so this may be a read error. The chain joins TRBV27 to TRBJ1-1; D is possibly TRBD1 (5 bases). V was shortened by 0 bases and J by 4 bases, with 12 bases between the two germline ends. The germline gives CDR1 MNHEY, CDR2 SMNVEV (reference sequence). CDR3 size: 15 residues. CDR3 loop: CASSLSDSWSTEAFF. The DNA of the CDR3 is TGTGCCAGCAGTTTATCCGACAGTTGGAGCACTGAAGCTTTCTTT.

This clonotype occurred many times. CDR3 amino acids: CASSIAGTSGYNEQFF. The DNA for the CDR3 is TGTGCCAGCAGCATCGCCGGGACTAGCGGATACAATGAGCAGTTCTTC. This chain links TRBV7-3 with TRBJ2-1; 11 bases fit TRBD2. CDR1 is SGHTA, CDR2 FQGTGA, per germline. V gave up 5 bases and J gave up 4 bases; unmatched junction bases: 7. This CDR3 region has 16 residues.

The chain employs TRBV5-1 and TRBJ2-7; 7 positions agree with TRBD1. After removal of 3 bases from V and 4 bases from J, the junction contained 10 bases not matched to a gene. The V gene's germline CDR1 is SGHRS and CDR2 YFSETQ. This CDR3 has 15 amino acids. The CDR3, as DNA: TGCGCCAGCAGCTCATCCACAGGGGACCCTTACGAGCAGTACTTC. Translated: CASSSSTGDPYEQYF.

This chain joins TRBV20-1 and TRBJ2-7, with no clear D. Per the germline V gene, CDR1 is DFQATT and CDR2 is SNEGSKA (reference sequence). The length of the CDR3 is 11 residues. Trimming shortened V by 7 bases and J by 6 bases, and 13 bases separated the two germline ends. The CDR3: CSVDGQAEQYF. CDR3 coding DNA: TGCAGTGTTGACGGGCAGGCCGAGCAGTACTTC.

V is TRBV7-2 and J is TRBJ2-3, with D perhaps matching TRBD2 (6 bases). Germline lookup yields CDR1 SGHTA and CDR2 FQGNSA. The CDR3 spans 16 residues. Trimming took 3 bases from V and 0 from J, leaving 13 bases between them. The CDR3, as DNA: TGTGCCAGCAGCTTGTGGGGAGGCCAGAGCACAGATACGCAGTATTTT. Encoded protein: CASSLWGGQSTDTQYF.

This clonotype was found many times. V is TRBV18 and J is TRBJ1-1, with TRBD1 identical over 7 bases. CDR1 and CDR2 from the germline V gene are KGHSH and LQKENI. J was trimmed by 4 bases and V by 0 bases; bases with no gene match: 5. CDR3 size: 15 residues. This CDR3 is CASSPPGQTGTEAFF. CDR3 coding DNA: TGTGCCAGCTCACCACCGGGACAGACGGGCACTGAAGCTTTCTTT.

The genes are TRBV6-6 and TRBJ1-2, with D maybe TRBD1 (6 bases). The CDR3 spans 14 residues. V gave up 0 bases and J gave up 3 bases, with 8 bases separating them. Germline values: CDR1 MNHNY, CDR2 SVGAGI (reference sequence). The CDR3 nucleotides are TGTGCCAGCAGTTACTCTTCAGGGGACTATGGCTACACCTTC. Amino acid sequence: CASSYSSGDYGYTF.

V gene TRBV12-3 or TRBV12-4 combines with J gene TRBJ1-1; D uncertain. Trimming cost V 5 bases and J 0 bases, with 16 bases left between them. This CDR3 is built from 16 residues. CDR3: CASSPLPATMNTEAFF. The CDR3 nucleotides are TGTGCCAGCAGTCCCCTACCAGCGACGATGAACACTGAAGCTTTCTTT.

The chain combines TRBV2 with TRBJ2-7; D not resolved. V shed 6 bases and J shed 3 bases, with 12 bases lying between them. Germline V gene lookup returns CDR1 SNHLY and CDR2 FYNNEI. The CDR3 totals 13 residues. CDR3 in DNA: TGTGCCAGCAGAACTGGGAATGGCTACGAGCAGTACTTC. This sequence encodes CASRTGNGYEQYF.

This clonotype came up many times. The chain recombines TRBV20-1 with TRBJ2-7; 12 nucleotides match TRBD2. V gave up 4 bases and J gave up 3 bases; unmatched junction bases: 4. Germline V lookup: CDR1 DFQATT, CDR2 SNEGSKA (reference sequence). The CDR3 loop spans 14 amino acids. The chain's CDR3 is CSAIPGLAGYEQYF. DNA of the CDR3: TGCAGTGCTATCCCGGGACTAGCGGGCTACGAGCAGTACTTC.

The table lists this clonotype with many counts. The gene calls are TRBV7-8 and TRBJ2-3; 11 nucleotides line up with TRBD2. Trimming removed 5 bases from V and 2 bases from J; junction bases left unmatched: 18. The CDR3 spans 20 residues. Per germline, CDR1 SGHVS and CDR2 FQNEAQ. The CDR3 DNA reads TGTGCCAGCAGCCCCCTAACCCGGGCTGGGACTAGCGGCTCCACAGATACGCAGTATTTT. It encodes CASSPLTRAGTSGSTDTQYF.

This clonotype turned up a few times. DNA of the CDR3: TGTGCCAGCAGTGCCGACAGGCAAGAGACCCAGTACTTC. This codes for CASSADRQETQYF. The chain recombines TRBV2 with TRBJ2-5, with D possibly matching TRBD1 (6 bases). The CDR3 extends over 13 amino acids. Deletions cut 4 bases from V and 2 bases from J, with 8 bases between. Germline CDR1 and CDR2: SNHLY and FYNNEI.

The table lists this clonotype with many counts. The chain combines TRBV20-1 with TRBJ2-1, with 14 bases lining up with TRBD2. Germline CDR1 reads DFQATT; CDR2 reads SNEGSKA (reference sequence). CDR3 length: 14 amino acids. The trim removed 6 bases at V and 10 bases at J, leaving 8 bases unmatched. CDR3 in amino acids: CSAPGTSGRDEQFF. The CDR3, as DNA: TGCAGTGCGCCTGGGACTAGCGGGAGAGACGAGCAGTTCTTC.

At least ten counts were recorded for this clonotype. The chain combines TRBV28 with TRBJ2-7, with TRBD2 identical over 11 bases. Germline V gene data show CDR1 as MDHEN and CDR2 as SYDVKM. The V gene end was trimmed by 4 bases and the J gene end by 3 bases; junction bases not matched to a gene: 8. CDR3 length: 16 residues. CDR3 in amino acids: CASSSRGLAAGYEQYF. CDR3 DNA: TGTGCCAGCAGTTCCCGGGGACTAGCGGCTGGCTACGAGCAGTACTTC.

There are many counts of this clonotype. CDR3 in amino acids: CASSPQEGVPGTEAFF. The CDR3, as DNA: TGTGCCAGCTCACCACAGGAAGGGGTTCCGGGAACTGAAGCTTTCTTT. The chain links TRBV18 to TRBJ1-1; a weak D match, TRBD1 (5 bases). Looked up from germline, CDR1 is KGHSH and CDR2 is LQKENI. V was pared by 1 base and J by 5 bases, with 17 bases between. The CDR3 length is 16 residues.

This clonotype came up a few times. The chain joins TRBV5-1 to TRBJ2-1; 10 bases line up with TRBD1. Looked up from germline, CDR1 is SGHRS and CDR2 is YFSETQ. CDR3 length equals 16 residues. V shed 1 base and J 7 bases; nucleotides not matched to a gene: 8. CDR3 sequence (DNA): TGCGCCAGCAGCTTGCGACAGGGGGCGCGGGGGAATGAGCAGTTCTTC. Protein sequence: CASSLRQGARGNEQFF.

As regards this clonotype: A much more abundant neighbour one base away suggests this may be a read error. The rearrangement links TRBV20-1 to TRBJ2-5, with a possible D match to TRBD1 (6 bases). Trimming left V 2 bases short and J 2 bases short, with 15 bases between. CDR1 is DFQATT and CDR2 is SNEGSKA in the germline V gene (reference sequence). The CDR3 has 15 amino acids. The CDR3 protein is CSARKRQAAQETQYF. CDR3 DNA sequence: TGCAGTGCTAGAAAGAGACAGGCGGCACAAGAGACCCAGTACTTC.

This clonotype appeared many times. The chain combines TRBV24-1 with TRBJ2-2; maybe TRBD1 (6 bases). This CDR3 is 14 amino acids long. Germline loops: CDR1 KGHDR, CDR2 SFDVKD. The germline V and J ends were trimmed by 5 bases and 8 bases, with 14 bases remaining between them. The CDR3 is CATSAEGGSGELFF. In DNA form, the CDR3 reads TGTGCCACCAGTGCTGAAGGGGGATCTGGGGAGCTGTTTTTT.

This clonotype turned up a few times. This sequence joins TRBV3-1 and TRBJ2-2, with no clear D. Germline loops: CDR1 LGHDT, CDR2 YNNKEL (reference sequence). The CDR3 loop spans 16 amino acids. V shed 7 bases and J shed 0 bases, with 15 bases lying between them. The CDR3 DNA is TGTGCCAGCACGAGCGTAGGGATCGCGAACACCGGGGAGCTGTTTTTT. As protein: CASTSVGIANTGELFF.